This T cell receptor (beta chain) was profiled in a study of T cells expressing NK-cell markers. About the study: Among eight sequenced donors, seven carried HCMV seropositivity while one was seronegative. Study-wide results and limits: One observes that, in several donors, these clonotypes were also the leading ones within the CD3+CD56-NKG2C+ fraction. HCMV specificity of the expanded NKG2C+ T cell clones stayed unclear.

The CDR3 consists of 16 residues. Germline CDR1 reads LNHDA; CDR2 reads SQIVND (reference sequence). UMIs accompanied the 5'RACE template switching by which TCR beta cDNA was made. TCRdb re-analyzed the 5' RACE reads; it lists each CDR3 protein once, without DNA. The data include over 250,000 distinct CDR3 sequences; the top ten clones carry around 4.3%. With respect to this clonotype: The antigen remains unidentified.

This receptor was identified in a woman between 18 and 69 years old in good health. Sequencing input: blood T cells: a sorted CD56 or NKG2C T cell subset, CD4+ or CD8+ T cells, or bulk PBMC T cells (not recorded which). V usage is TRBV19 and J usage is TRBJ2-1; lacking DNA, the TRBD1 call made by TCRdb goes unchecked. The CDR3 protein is CASSIGGLGFYNEQFF.